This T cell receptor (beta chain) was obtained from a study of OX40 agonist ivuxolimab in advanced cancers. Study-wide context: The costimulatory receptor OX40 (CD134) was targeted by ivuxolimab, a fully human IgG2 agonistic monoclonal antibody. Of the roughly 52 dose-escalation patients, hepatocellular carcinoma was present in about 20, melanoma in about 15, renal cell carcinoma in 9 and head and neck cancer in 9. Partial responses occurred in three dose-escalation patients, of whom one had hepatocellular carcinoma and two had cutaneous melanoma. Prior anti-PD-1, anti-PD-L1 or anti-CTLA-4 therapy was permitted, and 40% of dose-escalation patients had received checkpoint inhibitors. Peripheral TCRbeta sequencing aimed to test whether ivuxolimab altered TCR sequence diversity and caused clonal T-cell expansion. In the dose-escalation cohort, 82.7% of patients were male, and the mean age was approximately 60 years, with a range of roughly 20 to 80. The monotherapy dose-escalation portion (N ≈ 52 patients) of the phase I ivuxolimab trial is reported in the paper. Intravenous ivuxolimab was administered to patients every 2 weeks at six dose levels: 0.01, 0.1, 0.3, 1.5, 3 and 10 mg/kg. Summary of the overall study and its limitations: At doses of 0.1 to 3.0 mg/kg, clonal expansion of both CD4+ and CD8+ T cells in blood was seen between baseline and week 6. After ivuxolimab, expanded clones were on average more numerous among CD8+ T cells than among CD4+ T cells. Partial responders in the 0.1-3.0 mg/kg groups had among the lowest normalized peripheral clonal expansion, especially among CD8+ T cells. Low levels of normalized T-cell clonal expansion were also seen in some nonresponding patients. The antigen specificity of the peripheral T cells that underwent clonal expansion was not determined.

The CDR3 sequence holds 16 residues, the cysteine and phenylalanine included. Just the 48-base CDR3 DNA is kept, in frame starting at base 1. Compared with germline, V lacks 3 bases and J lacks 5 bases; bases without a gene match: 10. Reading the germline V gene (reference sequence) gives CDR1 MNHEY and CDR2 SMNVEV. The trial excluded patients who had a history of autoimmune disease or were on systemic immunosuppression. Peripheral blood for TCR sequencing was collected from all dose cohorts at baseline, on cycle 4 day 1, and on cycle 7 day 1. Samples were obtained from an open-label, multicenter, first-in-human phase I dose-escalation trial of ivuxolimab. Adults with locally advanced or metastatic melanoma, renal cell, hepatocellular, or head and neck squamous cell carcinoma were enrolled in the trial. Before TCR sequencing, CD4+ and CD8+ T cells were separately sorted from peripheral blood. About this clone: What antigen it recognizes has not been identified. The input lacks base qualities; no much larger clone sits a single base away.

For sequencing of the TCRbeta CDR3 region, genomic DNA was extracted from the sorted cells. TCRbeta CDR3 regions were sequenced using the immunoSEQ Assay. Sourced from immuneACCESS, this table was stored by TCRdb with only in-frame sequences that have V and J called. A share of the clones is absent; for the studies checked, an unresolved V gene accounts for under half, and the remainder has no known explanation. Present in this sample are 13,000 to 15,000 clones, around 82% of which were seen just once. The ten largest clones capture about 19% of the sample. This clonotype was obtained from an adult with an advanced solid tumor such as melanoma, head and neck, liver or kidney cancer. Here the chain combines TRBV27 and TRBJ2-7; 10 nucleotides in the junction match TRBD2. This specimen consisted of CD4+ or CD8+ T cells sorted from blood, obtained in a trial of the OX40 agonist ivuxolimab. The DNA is TGTGCCAGCAGTTTGGAGGCTAGCGGGAGTTTTAACGAGCAGTACTTC. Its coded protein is CASSLEASGSFNEQYF.